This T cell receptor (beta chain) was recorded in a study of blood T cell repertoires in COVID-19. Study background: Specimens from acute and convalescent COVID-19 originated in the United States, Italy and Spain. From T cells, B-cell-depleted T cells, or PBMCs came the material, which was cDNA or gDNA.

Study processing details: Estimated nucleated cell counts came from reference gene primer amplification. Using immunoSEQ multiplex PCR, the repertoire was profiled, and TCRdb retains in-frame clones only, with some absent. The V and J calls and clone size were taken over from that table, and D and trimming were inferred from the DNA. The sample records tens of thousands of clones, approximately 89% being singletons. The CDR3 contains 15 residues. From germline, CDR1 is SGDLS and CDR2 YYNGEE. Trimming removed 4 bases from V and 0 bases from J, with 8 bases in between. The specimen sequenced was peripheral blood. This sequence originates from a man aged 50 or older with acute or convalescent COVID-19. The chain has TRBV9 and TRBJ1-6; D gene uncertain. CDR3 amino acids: CASSSGSSYNSPLHF. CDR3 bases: TGTGCCAGCAGCTCCGGGAGCTCCTATAATTCACCCCTCCACTTT.